These 17 T cell receptor beta chains were sequenced from one sample in a study of neurological immune-mediated disorders. TCRdb re-called the 5' RACE reads through MiXCR, storing one row per CDR3 protein. The sample carries 45,000 to 60,000 distinct CDR3 sequences, approximately 3.9% recorded once. Sequencing was performed on PBMCs. All receptors derive from a man aged 30 to 45 with multiple sclerosis.

This clonotype was counted ten times or more. The chain uses TRBV5-1 and TRBJ1-1; maybe TRBD1 (6 bases). The CDR3 has 14 amino acids. Trimming took 4 bases from V and 1 from J, leaving 11 bases between them. Looked up from germline, CDR1 is SGHRS and CDR2 is YFSETQ. In nucleotides, the CDR3 is TGCGCCAGCAGCCGTGAGGGGGGGAACACTGAAGCTTTCTTT. The encoded protein is CASSREGGNTEAFF.

The chain employs TRBV18 and TRBJ2-7, with D hard to call. This CDR3 comprises 15 residues. V lost 5 bases and J 3 bases, leaving 17 bases between the germline ends. In germline, CDR1 is KGHSH, CDR2 LQKENI. CDR3 in DNA: TGTGCCAGCTCAATCCAAGTAACTGGTAACTACGAGCAGTACTTC. It translates to CASSIQVTGNYEQYF. Based on the CDR3 plus reference TRBV18 and TRBJ2-7, the full variable domain is NAGVMQNPRHLVRRRGQEARLRCSPMKGHSHVYWYRQLPEEGLKFMVYLQKENIIDESGMPKERFSAEFPKEGPSILRIQQVVRGDSAAYFCASSIQVTGNYEQYFGPGTRLTVT.

This clonotype was found many times. The chain carries TRBV5-1 and TRBJ1-1, with D hard to call. Germline V lookup: CDR1 SGHRS, CDR2 YFSETQ. The CDR3 has 15 residues. Between the trimmed V and J ends, which lost 2 bases and 8 bases, there was a span of 19 bases. The CDR3 reads CASSFTGGNWREAFF. CDR3 sequence (DNA): TGCGCCAGCAGCTTCACCGGCGGGAACTGGAGGGAAGCTTTCTTT.

Of note for this clonotype: A much larger clone sits a single nucleotide away, making a read error possible. This chain joins TRBV7-2 and TRBJ2-5; the D gene is possibly TRBD2 (5 bases). V was shortened by 6 bases and J by 4 bases, with 12 bases between the two germline ends. Germline lookup yields CDR1 SGHTA and CDR2 FQGNSA. This CDR3 comprises 13 residues. The CDR3 region has the DNA TGTGCCAGCAGTCGGCGGGTCCGAGAGACCCAGTACTTC. Its translation is CASSRRVRETQYF.

The table lists this clonotype with many counts. This chain uses TRBV5-6 with TRBJ2-7, with TRBD1 identical over 9 bases. This CDR3 comprises 16 residues. The junction had 11 bases not matched to a gene; V was cut back by 3 bases and J by 4 bases. The V gene's germline CDR1 is SGHDT and CDR2 YYEEEE. The CDR3 reads CASSYLGTGRSYEQYF. CDR3 coding DNA: TGTGCCAGCAGCTACCTCGGGACAGGGCGATCATACGAGCAGTACTTC.

This clonotype has at least ten counts. This chain uses TRBV27 with TRBJ2-7, with TRBD2 matching over 11 bases. This CDR3 has 14 amino acids. The V gene's germline CDR1 is MNHEY and CDR2 SMNVEV (reference sequence). V lost 5 bases and J lost 2; bases outside the gene matches: 2. The CDR3: CASSRLAGPYEQYF. The CDR3 bases are TGTGCCAGCAGTCGACTAGCGGGGCCCTACGAGCAGTACTTC.

In its sample, this clonotype was seen many times. The chain has TRBV12-3 or TRBV12-4 and TRBJ1-3; D may be TRBD1 (5 bases). This CDR3 region has 16 residues. V was cut by 2 bases and J by 0 bases, with 11 bases left in between. The CDR3 reads CASSLQGGSSGNTIYF. The DNA for the CDR3 is TGTGCCAGCAGTTTACAGGGAGGGAGCTCTGGAAACACCATATATTTT.

This clonotype was seen repeatedly, ten times or more. This chain uses TRBV7-2 with TRBJ2-5, with TRBD1 matching 7 bases. CDR3 length: 13 amino acids. The germline V gene encodes CDR1 SGHTA and CDR2 FQGNSA. J was trimmed by 2 bases and V by 4 bases; bases with no gene match: 1. CDR3 region: CASSWGQQETQYF. The CDR3 DNA is TGTGCCAGCAGCTGGGGACAGCAAGAGACCCAGTACTTC.

The table lists this clonotype with many counts. The chain links TRBV12-3 or TRBV12-4 to TRBJ1-1; D unclear. Deletions cut 3 bases from V and 1 base from J, with 6 bases between. The CDR3 has 13 amino acids. The DNA for the CDR3 is TGTGCCAGCAGTTTCGGTAGGAACACTGAAGCTTTCTTT. Its protein is CASSFGRNTEAFF.

This clonotype occurred a few times. Since no conserved phenylalanine or tryptophan closes the CDR3, a read error is the likely cause. V gene TRBV20-1 combines with J gene TRBJ1-4, with TRBD1 identical over 9 bases. CDR1 is DFQATT and CDR2 is SNEGSKA in the germline V gene (reference sequence). The CDR3 has 12 amino acids. With 6 bases clipped from V and 8 bases from J, the junction kept 4 bases outside the gene matches. The CDR3 bases are TGCAGTGCCGACAGGGGGGAGGAAAAACTGTTTAAT. Protein product: CSADRGEEKLFN.

This clonotype was recorded many times. The gene calls are TRBV28 and TRBJ1-1; 8 bases line up with TRBD1. The length of the CDR3 is 14 residues. The junction had 2 bases not matched to a gene; V was cut back by 3 bases and J by 2 bases. Germline CDR1 reads MDHEN; CDR2 reads SYDVKM. As DNA, the CDR3 is TGTGCCAGCAGTTTTCAGGGGGCAAACACTGAAGCTTTCTTT. Encoded protein: CASSFQGANTEAFF. The variable domain in full, completed from reference TRBV28 and TRBJ1-1, reads DVKVTQSSRYLVKRTGEKVFLECVQDMDHENMFWYRQDPGLGLRLIYFSYDVKMKEKGDIPEGYSVSREKKERFSLILESASTNQTSMYLCASSFQGANTEAFFGQGTRLTVV.

This clonotype was found many times. CDR3 sequence: CASSSGGRNEQFF. CDR3 nucleotides: TGTGCCAGCAGCTCGGGGGGCAGGAATGAGCAGTTCTTC. The chain combines TRBV5-6 with TRBJ2-1; TRBD2 is a possible D gene (7 bases). Germline CDR1 and CDR2: SGHDT and YYEEEE. Between the trimmed V and J ends, which lost 3 bases and 7 bases, there was a span of 11 bases. This CDR3 spans 13 amino acids.

This clonotype was picked up many times. This chain joins TRBV4-2 and TRBJ2-7; D uncertain. The CDR3 runs to 15 residues. The germline V and J ends were trimmed by 4 bases and 2 bases, with 15 bases remaining between them. Germline V gene lookup returns CDR1 LGHNA and CDR2 YNFKEQ. The CDR3 spells CASSRGTDPTYEQYF. The CDR3 region has the DNA TGTGCCAGCAGCCGAGGTACCGATCCCACCTACGAGCAGTACTTC.

This clonotype was recorded many times. V gene TRBV7-9 combines with J gene TRBJ2-1, with D perhaps TRBD1 or TRBD2 (6 bases each). CDR3 size: 15 residues. Trimming cost V 1 base and J 7 bases, with 14 bases left between them. Germline V gene sequence: CDR1 SEHNR, CDR2 FQNEAQ (reference sequence). CDR3 DNA sequence: TGTGCCAGCAGCTTAGGAGGGGGGTTATTGAATGAGCAGTTCTTC. Translated, it gives CASSLGGGLLNEQFF.

Many counts were recorded for this clonotype. The chain uses TRBV20-1 and TRBJ2-5; D not resolved. CDR1 is DFQATT and CDR2 is SNEGSKA in the germline V gene (reference sequence). Trimming removed 6 bases at V and 5 bases at J, with 10 bases between. This CDR3 has 11 amino acids. The CDR3 bases are TGCAGTGCACCCCTTGGGGAGACCCAGTACTTC. Translated: CSAPLGETQYF.

Many counts were recorded for this clonotype. The chain employs TRBV4-1 and TRBJ1-1; D is undetermined. Germline lookup yields CDR1 MGHRA and CDR2 YSYEKL. This CDR3 has 15 residues. V was cut by 1 base and J by 0 bases, with 9 bases left in between. The CDR3 is CASSQVKKLNTEAFF. Here the CDR3 DNA reads TGCGCCAGCAGCCAAGTTAAGAAATTGAACACTGAAGCTTTCTTT.

This clonotype was counted many times. The chain employs TRBV12-3 or TRBV12-4 and TRBJ2-3, with a tentative D call TRBD2 (5 bases). The CDR3 totals 14 residues. Trimming took off 6 bases at V and 3 bases at J, with 13 bases between the two ends. In nucleotides, the CDR3 is TGTGCCAGCAGACGGGGTTTGCGGACAGATACGCAGTATTTT. Translated: CASRRGLRTDTQYF.